This T cell receptor (beta chain) originates from a study of blood T cell repertoires in COVID-19. As for the study in general: Material from acute and convalescent COVID-19 was sourced from the United States, Italy and Spain. From T cells, B-cell-depleted T cells, or PBMCs came the material, which was cDNA or gDNA.

Per the original data handling: Researchers report that nucleated cell counts were estimated from reference gene primer amplification. Data came from immunoSEQ multiplex PCR; TCRdb stores just in-frame clones and leaves some out. V, J and clone size were drawn from that table, and D and trimming were deduced from the DNA. The sample lists some 210,000 clones; around four fifths were seen once. The CDR3 runs 16 residues. Trimming left V 6 bases short and J 4 bases short, with 21 bases between. Germline values: CDR1 MDHEN, CDR2 SYDVKM. The sequencing input was peripheral blood. The V gene is TRBV28, the J gene TRBJ1-2, with a weak D call TRBD1 (6 bases). The origin of this receptor is a woman between 45 and 65 years old with active or convalescent COVID-19. The CDR3 DNA reads TGTGCCAGCAGCCCCGAGGGGAGGGGGTTCGGCTATGGCTACACCTTC. Its translation: CASSPEGRGFGYGYTF.